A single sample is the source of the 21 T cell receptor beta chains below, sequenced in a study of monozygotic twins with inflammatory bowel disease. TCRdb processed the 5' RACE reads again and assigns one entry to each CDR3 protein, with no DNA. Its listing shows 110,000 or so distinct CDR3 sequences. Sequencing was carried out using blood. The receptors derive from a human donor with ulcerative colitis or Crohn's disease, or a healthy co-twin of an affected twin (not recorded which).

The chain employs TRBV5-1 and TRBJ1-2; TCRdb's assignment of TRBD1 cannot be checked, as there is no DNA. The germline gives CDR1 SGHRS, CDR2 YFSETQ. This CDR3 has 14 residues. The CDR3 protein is CASSWDRGSDGYTF.

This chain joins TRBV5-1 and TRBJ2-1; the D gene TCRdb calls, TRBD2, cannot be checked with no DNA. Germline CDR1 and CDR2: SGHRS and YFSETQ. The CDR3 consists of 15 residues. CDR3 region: CASSYGLAGTDEQFF.

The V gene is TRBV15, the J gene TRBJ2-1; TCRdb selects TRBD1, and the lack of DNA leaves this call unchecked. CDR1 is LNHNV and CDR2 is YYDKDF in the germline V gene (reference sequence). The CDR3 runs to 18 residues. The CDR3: CATSREGEAVPSYNEQFF.

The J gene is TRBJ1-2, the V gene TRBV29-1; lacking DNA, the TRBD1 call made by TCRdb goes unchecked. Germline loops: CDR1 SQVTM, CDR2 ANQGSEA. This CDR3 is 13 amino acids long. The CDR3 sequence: CSVEPRAGHGYTF.

The CDR3: CAWRRVSYEQYF. The chain carries TRBV30 and TRBJ2-7; TCRdb's D call, TRBD2, is unchecked because there is no DNA. This CDR3 spans 12 amino acids. Looked up from germline, CDR1 is GTSNPN and CDR2 is SVGIG (reference sequence).

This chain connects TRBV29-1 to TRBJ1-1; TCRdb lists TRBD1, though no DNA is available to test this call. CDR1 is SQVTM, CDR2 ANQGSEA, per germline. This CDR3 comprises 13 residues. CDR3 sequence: CSVRHRDYTEAFF. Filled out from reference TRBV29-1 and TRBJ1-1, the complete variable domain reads SAVISQKPSRDICQRGTSLTIQCQVDSQVTMMFWYRQQPGQSLTLIATANQGSEATYESGFVIDKFPISRPNLTFSTLTVSNMSPEDSSIYLCSVRHRDYTEAFFGQGTRLTVV.

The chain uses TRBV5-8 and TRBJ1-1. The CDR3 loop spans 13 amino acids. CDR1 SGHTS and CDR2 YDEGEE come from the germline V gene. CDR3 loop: CASSLLPSAEAFF.

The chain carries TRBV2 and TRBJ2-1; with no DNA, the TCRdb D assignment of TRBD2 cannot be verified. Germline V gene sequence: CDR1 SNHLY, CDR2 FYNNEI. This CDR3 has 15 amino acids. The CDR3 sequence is CASSKFGTDNNEQFF.

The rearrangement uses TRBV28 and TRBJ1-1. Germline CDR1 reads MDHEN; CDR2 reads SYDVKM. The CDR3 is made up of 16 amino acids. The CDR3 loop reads CASTLGVGWRGTEAFF.

CDR3 in amino acids: CASSFGGSNQPQHF. The V call is TRBV28, the J call TRBJ1-5. The CDR3 runs to 14 residues. Germline CDR1 and CDR2: MDHEN and SYDVKM.

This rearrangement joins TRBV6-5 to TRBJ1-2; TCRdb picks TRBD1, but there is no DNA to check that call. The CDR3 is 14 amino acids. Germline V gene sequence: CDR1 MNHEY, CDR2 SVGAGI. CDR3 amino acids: CASSYKGTDYGYTF.

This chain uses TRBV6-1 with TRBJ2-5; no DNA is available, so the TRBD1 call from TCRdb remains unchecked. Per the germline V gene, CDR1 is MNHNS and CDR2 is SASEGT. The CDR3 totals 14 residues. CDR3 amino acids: CASRSGQPGETQYF.

The CDR3 sequence is CASSLGPGRGYEQYF. The rearrangement uses TRBV5-1 and TRBJ2-7; TCRdb returns TRBD1, unconfirmable since there is no DNA. CDR1 is SGHRS and CDR2 is YFSETQ in the germline V gene. This CDR3 contains 15 residues.

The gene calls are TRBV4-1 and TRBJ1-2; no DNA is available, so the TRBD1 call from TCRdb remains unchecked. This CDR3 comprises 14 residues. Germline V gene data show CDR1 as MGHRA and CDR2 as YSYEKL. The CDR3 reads CASSQDPGSYGYTF.

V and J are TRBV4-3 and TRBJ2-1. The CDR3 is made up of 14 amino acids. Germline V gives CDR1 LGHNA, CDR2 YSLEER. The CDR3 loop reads CASSQARTVGEQFF.

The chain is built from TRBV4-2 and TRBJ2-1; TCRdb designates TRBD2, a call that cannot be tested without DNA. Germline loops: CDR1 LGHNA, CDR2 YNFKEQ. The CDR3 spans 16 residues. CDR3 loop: CASSQGLAGNTNEQFF.

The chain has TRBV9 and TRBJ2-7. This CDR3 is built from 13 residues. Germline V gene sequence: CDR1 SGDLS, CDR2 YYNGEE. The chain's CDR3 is CASSFSTDVEQYF.

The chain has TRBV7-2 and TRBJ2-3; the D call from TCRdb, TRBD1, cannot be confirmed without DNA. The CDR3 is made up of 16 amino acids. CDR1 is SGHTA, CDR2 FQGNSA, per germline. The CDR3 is CASSLGGGAYTDTQYF.

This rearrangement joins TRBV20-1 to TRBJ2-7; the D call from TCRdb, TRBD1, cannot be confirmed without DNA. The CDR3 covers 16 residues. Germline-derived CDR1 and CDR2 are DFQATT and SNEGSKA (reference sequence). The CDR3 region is CSARVIRGVGLDEQYF.

CDR3 in amino acids: CAISESSLRGRINEKLFF. This chain connects TRBV10-3 to TRBJ1-4. The CDR3 is 18 amino acids. Germline V gives CDR1 ENHRY, CDR2 SYGVKD.

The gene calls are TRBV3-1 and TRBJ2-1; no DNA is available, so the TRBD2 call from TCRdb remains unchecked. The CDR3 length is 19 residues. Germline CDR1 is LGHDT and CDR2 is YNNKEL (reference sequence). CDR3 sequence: CASSLPGTSGGAWSNEQFF.